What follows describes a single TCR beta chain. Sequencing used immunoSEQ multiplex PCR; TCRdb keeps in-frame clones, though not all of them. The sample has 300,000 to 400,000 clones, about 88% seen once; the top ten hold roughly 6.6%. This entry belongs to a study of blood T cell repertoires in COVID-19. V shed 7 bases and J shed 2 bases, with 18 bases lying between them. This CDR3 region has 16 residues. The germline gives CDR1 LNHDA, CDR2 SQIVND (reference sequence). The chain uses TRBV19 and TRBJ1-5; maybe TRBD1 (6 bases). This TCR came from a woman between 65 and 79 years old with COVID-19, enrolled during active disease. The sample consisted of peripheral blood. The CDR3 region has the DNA TGTGCCAGTACTCTCGGAAGGGGGATAGGCAATCAGCCCCAGCATTTT. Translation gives CASTLGRGIGNQPQHF. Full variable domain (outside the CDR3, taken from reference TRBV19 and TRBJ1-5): DGGITQSPKYLFRKEGQNVTLSCEQNLNHDAMYWYRQDPGQGLRLIYYSQIVNDFQKGDIAEGYSVSREKKESFPLTVTSAQKNPTAFYLCASTLGRGIGNQPQHFGDGTRLSIL.